The next 19 T cell receptor beta chains were all read from a single sample in a study of CD8+CD57+ T cells in acquired aplastic anemia. Patients picked for sequencing had shown CD8+CD57+ cell expansion detected by flow cytometry. According to the study, genomic DNA was the template for TCR beta VDJ and CDR3 profiling. TCRdb ran MiXCR on the reads and lists one entry per CDR3 protein. The top ten hold about 8.8% of the sample, which has approximately 190,000 distinct CDR3 sequences, around 47% seen once. Sequencing was carried out using sorted CD4+, CD8+, or CD8+CD57+ T cells (not recorded which) from PBMCs. The receptors were gathered from a human donor with aplastic anemia.

With regard to this clonotype: As the CDR3 is not closed by the conserved phenylalanine or tryptophan, this likely results from a read error. It is unclear where the CDR3 begins or ends on the DNA, so no DNA is shown, and the CDR3 is as TCRdb lists it. The chain has TRBV29-1 and TRBJ1-2. The CDR3 length is 10 residues, termini included. CDR1 and CDR2 from the germline V gene are SQVTM and ANQGSEA. The CDR3 region is CSVGVQHQLY.

The chain couples TRBV2 to TRBJ2-1; TRBD2 matches 9 bases. The CDR3 runs to 13 residues. From germline, CDR1 is SNHLY and CDR2 FYNNEI. V shed 6 bases, J shed 4 bases, and the junction held 1 base outside the gene matches. The CDR3 is CASSAGGYNEQFF. The CDR3, as DNA: TGTGCCAGCAGCGCGGGAGGGTACAATGAGCAGTTCTTC. Using reference TRBV2 and TRBJ2-1 for the parts outside the CDR3, the full variable domain is EPEVTQTPSHQVTQMGQEVILRCVPISNHLYFYWYRQILGQKVEFLVSFYNNEISEKSEIFDDQFSVERPDGSNFTLKIRSTKLEDSAMYFCASSAGGYNEQFFGPGTRLTVL.

This chain connects TRBV2 to TRBJ2-1; D is unresolved. Germline CDR1 reads SNHLY; CDR2 reads FYNNEI. V lost 2 bases and J 6 bases, leaving 11 bases between the germline ends. The CDR3 is 14 amino acids. CDR3 loop: CASSELAGLNEQFF. The CDR3 coding sequence is TGTGCCAGCAGTGAATTGGCAGGCCTCAATGAGCAGTTCTTC.

The J gene is TRBJ1-2, the V gene TRBV10-2; unclear D gene. Trimming removed 4 bases from V and 6 bases from J, with 6 bases in between. Looked up from germline, CDR1 is WSHSY and CDR2 is SAAADI. This CDR3 region has 11 residues. The DNA for the CDR3 is TGCGCCAGCAGTGTCGGGGATGGCTACACCTTC. Amino acid sequence: CASSVGDGYTF.

Here the CDR3 reads CASSYGSGAGGETQYF. The CDR3, as DNA: TGTGCCAGCAGTTACGGGTCAGGGGCCGGAGGAGAGACCCAGTACTTC. This chain joins TRBV6-5 and TRBJ2-5; a possible D gene is TRBD1 (6 bases). Germline CDR1 is MNHEY and CDR2 is SVGAGI. The CDR3 spans 16 residues. Trimming removed 2 bases at V and 4 bases at J, with 17 bases between.

This clonotype was picked up a small number of times. CDR3 sequence (DNA): TGTGCCAGCGGGAACGGGGGGAACACCGGGGAGCTGTTTTTT. Translation: CASGNGGNTGELFF. This rearrangement joins TRBV2 to TRBJ2-2; maybe TRBD2 (6 bases). V lost 8 bases to trimming and J lost 1 base, with 11 bases between them. This CDR3 comprises 14 residues. The germline CDR1 and CDR2 sequences are SNHLY and FYNNEI.

This clonotype was seen only a few times. This chain links TRBV19 with TRBJ1-4; TRBD1 might be the D (6 bases). The V and J ends lost 4 bases and 11 bases respectively, with 11 bases between them. CDR1 and CDR2 (germline): LNHDA, SQIVND (reference sequence). The CDR3 runs to 12 residues. CDR3 in amino acids: CASSTHRAKLFF. The CDR3 DNA is TGTGCCAGTAGTACCCACAGGGCCAAACTGTTTTTT.

A few counts support this clonotype. The rearrangement uses TRBV5-4 and TRBJ2-5; 8 nucleotides match TRBD2. CDR3 length equals 16 residues. Germline loops: CDR1 SGHNT, CDR2 YYREEE (reference sequence). J was trimmed by 7 bases and V by 1 base; bases with no gene match: 12. DNA for the CDR3: TGTGCCAGCAGCTTGAGGGCGGGAGGCCCGCCAGGGACCCAGTACTTC. Translated, it gives CASSLRAGGPPGTQYF.

The rearrangement joins TRBV11-1 to TRBJ1-1, with 8 bases identical to TRBD1. Germline assignment: CDR1 SGHAT and CDR2 FQDESV (reference sequence). The CDR3 extends over 16 amino acids. The V gene end was trimmed by 5 bases and the J gene end by 0 bases; junction bases not matched to a gene: 8. As DNA, the CDR3 is TGTGCCAGCAGCCAGCCCTTGGACAGGGTGAACACTGAAGCTTTCTTT. Translated: CASSQPLDRVNTEAFF.

The rearrangement joins TRBV10-3 to TRBJ1-1; 10 bases agree with TRBD1. Germline V gives CDR1 ENHRY, CDR2 SYGVKD. Trimming at V came to 8 bases and at J to 3 bases, leaving 9 bases not matched to a gene. The CDR3 spans 15 residues. Here the CDR3 DNA reads TGTGCCATCGGGGGACAGGGGCATACTGACACTGAAGCTTTCTTT. Translated: CAIGGQGHTDTEAFF.

The chain carries TRBV20-1 and TRBJ2-3; possibly TRBD2 for D (5 bases). Germline V gene data show CDR1 as DFQATT and CDR2 as SNEGSKA (reference sequence). The CDR3 runs 16 residues. V was shortened by 2 bases and J by 4 bases, with 19 bases between the two germline ends. CDR3 amino acids: CSARPDETRAADTQYF. The DNA of the CDR3 is TGCAGTGCTAGACCCGACGAGACCAGAGCGGCAGATACGCAGTATTTT.

This chain connects TRBV24-1 to TRBJ2-7, with 7 bases identical to TRBD1. The CDR3 consists of 15 residues. With 5 bases clipped from V and 0 bases from J, the junction kept 6 bases outside the gene matches. Germline V gene data show CDR1 as KGHDR and CDR2 as SFDVKD. CDR3 DNA: TGTGCCACCAGTGGTGTACAGGGGTGCTCCTACGAGCAGTACTTC. It encodes CATSGVQGCSYEQYF.

This clonotype was detected only a few times. It may be a read error: a sequence one base away is much more abundant. The gene calls are TRBV11-3 and TRBJ2-1; D possibly corresponds to TRBD2 (6 bases). This CDR3 has 14 amino acids. CDR1 is SGHNT and CDR2 is YENEEA in the germline V gene. Trimming removed 2 bases at V and 8 bases at J, with 13 bases between. The CDR3 nucleotides read TGTGCCAGCAGCTTACTAGCGTGCTCGGATGAGCAGTTCTTC. Amino acids: CASSLLACSDEQFF.

The chain is built from TRBV7-3 and TRBJ1-6, with D possibly being TRBD1 (6 bases). CDR1 is SGHTA and CDR2 is FQGTGA in the germline V gene. The V end lost 6 bases, the J end lost 1 base, and 13 bases lay between the germline ends. This CDR3 has 16 residues. Here the CDR3 DNA reads TGTGCCAGCAGGTCTCAGGGGACGTCCTATAATTCACCCCTCCACTTT. This encodes CASRSQGTSYNSPLHF.

Regarding this clonotype: This may come from a read error, since a much larger clone is one base off. The V call is TRBV12-3 or TRBV12-4, the J call TRBJ1-5, with no clear D. The CDR3 covers 15 residues. In DNA, the CDR3 is TGTGCCAGCAGTTTGTCGGGGATGGGCAAGCAGCCCCAGCATTTT. Protein sequence: CASSLSGMGKQPQHF.

The chain combines TRBV9 with TRBJ1-2, with 8 bases lining up with TRBD1. J gave up 8 bases and V 3 bases, and 12 bases lay outside the gene matches. From germline, CDR1 is SGDLS and CDR2 YYNGEE. The CDR3 runs 15 residues. CDR3 coding DNA: TGTGCCAGCAGCGAAACCGGGACAGGAGGCCGCGGCTACACCTTC. This codes for CASSETGTGGRGYTF.

This clonotype has at least ten counts. The chain recombines TRBV24-1 with TRBJ2-1, with TRBD1 matching over 12 bases. The CDR3 is made up of 16 amino acids. CDR1 and CDR2 (germline): KGHDR, SFDVKD. Trimming took 3 bases from V and 8 from J; bases not matched to a gene: 7. CDR3 residues: CATSDGTGGIRDEQFF. CDR3 coding DNA: TGTGCCACCAGTGATGGGACAGGGGGCATAAGGGATGAGCAGTTCTTC.

The chain has TRBV7-8 and TRBJ2-5; 8 bases map to TRBD1. CDR1 SGHVS and CDR2 FQNEAQ come from the germline V gene. Germline trimming cut 1 base from V and 7 bases from J; bases unmatched to any gene: 5. This CDR3 spans 14 amino acids. CDR3 DNA: TGTGCCAGCAGCTTAGGATACAGGGGGTGGACCCAGTACTTC. As protein: CASSLGYRGWTQYF.

As regards this clonotype: A read error may explain this, as a much larger clone is one base away. V and J are TRBV5-1 and TRBJ2-5; D is tentatively TRBD1 or TRBD2 (5 bases each). The length of the CDR3 is 12 residues. Germline V gives CDR1 SGHRS, CDR2 YFSETQ. In DNA form, the CDR3 reads TGCGCCAGCAGTTTTGAAGGGGAGACCCAGTGCTTC. Amino acids: CASSFEGETQCF.